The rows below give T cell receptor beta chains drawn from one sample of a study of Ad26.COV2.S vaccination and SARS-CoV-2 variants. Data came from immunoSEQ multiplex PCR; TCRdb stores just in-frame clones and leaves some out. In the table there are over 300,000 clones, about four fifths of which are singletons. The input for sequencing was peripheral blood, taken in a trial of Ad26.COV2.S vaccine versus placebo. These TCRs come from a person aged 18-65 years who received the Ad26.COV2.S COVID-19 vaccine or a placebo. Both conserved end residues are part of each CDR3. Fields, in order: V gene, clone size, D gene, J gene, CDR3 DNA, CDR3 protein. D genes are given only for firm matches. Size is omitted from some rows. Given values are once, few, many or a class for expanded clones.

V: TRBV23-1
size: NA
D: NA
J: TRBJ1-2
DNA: TGCGCCAGCAGTCAAAATCCCTCCTATAACTATGGCTACACCTTC
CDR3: CASSQNPSYNYGYTF

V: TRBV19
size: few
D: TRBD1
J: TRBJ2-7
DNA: TGTGCCAGTAGCCATAGTACAGGGGTCTTATACGAGCAGTACTTC
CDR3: CASSHSTGVLYEQYF

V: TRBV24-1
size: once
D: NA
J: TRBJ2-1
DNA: TGTGCCACCAGTGATTTCCCCGCCGATGAGCAGTTCTTC
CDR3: CATSDFPADEQFF

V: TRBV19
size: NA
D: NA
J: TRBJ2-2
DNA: TGTGCCAGTAGCGCGGGGGCCGCGAACCGCGGGGAGCTGTTTTTT
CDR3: CASSAGAANRGELFF

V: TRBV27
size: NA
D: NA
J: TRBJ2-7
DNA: TGTGCCAGCAGAACTAGGGGCGAGCAGTACTTC
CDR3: CASRTRGEQYF

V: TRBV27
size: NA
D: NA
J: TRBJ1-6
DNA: TGTGCCAGCTTAAGGGGGGGCGGCTCCTATAATTCACCCCTCCACTTT
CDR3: CASLRGGGSYNSPLHF

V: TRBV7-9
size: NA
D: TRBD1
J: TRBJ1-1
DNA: TGTGCCAGCAGCTTAGAACAGGGGACGAACACTGAAGCTTTCTTT
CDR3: CASSLEQGTNTEAFF

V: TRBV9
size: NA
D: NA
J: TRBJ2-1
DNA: TGTGCTAGCAGCCCCCAGGTGGGTTGGGAGAACGAGCAGTTCTTC
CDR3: CASSPQVGWENEQFF

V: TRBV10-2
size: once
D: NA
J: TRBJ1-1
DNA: TGCGCCAGCAGTGAGTCTAGGAACACTGAAGCTTTCTTT
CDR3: CASSESRNTEAFF

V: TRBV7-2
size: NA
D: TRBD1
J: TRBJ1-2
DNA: TGTGCCAGCAGCCTCATCGGACAGGTCTCCCTCTCGTCGGGCTACACCTTC
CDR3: CASSLIGQVSLSSGYTF

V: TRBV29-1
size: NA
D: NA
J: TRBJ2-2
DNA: TGCAGCGTCGGGGGACTTATGGATGACACCGGGGAGCTGTTTTTT
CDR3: CSVGGLMDDTGELFF

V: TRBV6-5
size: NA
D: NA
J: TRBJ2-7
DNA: TGTGCCAGCAGTTACTCTTCAGGGGGGCCCTACGAGCAGTACTTC
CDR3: CASSYSSGGPYEQYF

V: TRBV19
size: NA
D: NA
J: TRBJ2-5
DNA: TGTGCCAGTAGTATAGACGGGACAAACCAAGAGACCCAGTACTTC
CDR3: CASSIDGTNQETQYF

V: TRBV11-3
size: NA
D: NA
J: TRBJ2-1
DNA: TGTGCCAGCAGCTTAGGGGATCTCCAGTACAATGAGCAGTTCTTC
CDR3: CASSLGDLQYNEQFF

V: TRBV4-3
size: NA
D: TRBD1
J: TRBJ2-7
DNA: TGCGCCAGCAGCCAAGGACAGGGGGCAGGGGCCGAGCAGTACTTC
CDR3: CASSQGQGAGAEQYF

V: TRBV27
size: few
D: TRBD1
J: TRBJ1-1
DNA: TGTGCCAGCAGTTCTTTAGGGGGCCACACTGAAGCTTTCTTT
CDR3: CASSSLGGHTEAFF

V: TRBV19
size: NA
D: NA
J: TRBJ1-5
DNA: TGTGCCAGTAGTCTTTTTCAGTATAGCAATCAGCCCCAGCATTTT
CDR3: CASSLFQYSNQPQHF

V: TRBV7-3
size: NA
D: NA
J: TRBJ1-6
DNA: TGTGCCAGCAGCAGCTACAGAAATTCACCCCTCCACTTT
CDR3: CASSSYRNSPLHF

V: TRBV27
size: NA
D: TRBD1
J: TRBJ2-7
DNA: TGTGCCAGCAGTTTGGGGACAGGCTCCTACGAGCAGTACTTC
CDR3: CASSLGTGSYEQYF

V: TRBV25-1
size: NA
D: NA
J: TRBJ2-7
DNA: TGTGCCAGCAGTGGTAATCCCAGGTACGAGCAGTACTTC
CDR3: CASSGNPRYEQYF

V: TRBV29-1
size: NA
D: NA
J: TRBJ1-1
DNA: TGCAGCGTTGCGGAACAGGGGAACACTGAAGCTTTCTTT
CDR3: CSVAEQGNTEAFF

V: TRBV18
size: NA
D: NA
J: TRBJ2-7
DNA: TGTGCCAGCTCACCAGGCCTCGGCGGCCACGAGCAGTACTTC
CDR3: CASSPGLGGHEQYF

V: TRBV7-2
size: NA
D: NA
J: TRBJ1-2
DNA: TGTGCCAGCAGCTTTGAGCCGGGAGACTATGGCTACACCTTC
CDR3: CASSFEPGDYGYTF

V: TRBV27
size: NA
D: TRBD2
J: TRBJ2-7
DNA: TGTGCCAGCAGTGGGACTAGCGGGAGGGTGAGTTACTTC
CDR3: CASSGTSGRVSYF

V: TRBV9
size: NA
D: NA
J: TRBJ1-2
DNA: TGTGCCAGCAGTGGCCGAGGACCTCCGGGGGATGGCTACACCTTC
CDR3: CASSGRGPPGDGYTF

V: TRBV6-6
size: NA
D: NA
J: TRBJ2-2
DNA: TGTGCCAGCAGTCTGGCAGGGAGAATCGGGGAGCTGTTTTTT
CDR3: CASSLAGRIGELFF

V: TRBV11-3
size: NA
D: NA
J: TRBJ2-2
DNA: TGTGCCAGCAGAACTACCGGGGAGCTGTTTTTT
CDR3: CASRTTGELFF

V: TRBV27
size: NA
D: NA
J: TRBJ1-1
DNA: TGTGCCAGCAGTTTTCTGTTCTCAGGTCGGGGTACTGAAGCTTTCTTT
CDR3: CASSFLFSGRGTEAFF

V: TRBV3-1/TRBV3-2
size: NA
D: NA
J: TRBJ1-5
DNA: TGTGCCAGCAGCCCGACAGGTAATCAGCCCCAGCATTTT
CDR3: CASSPTGNQPQHF

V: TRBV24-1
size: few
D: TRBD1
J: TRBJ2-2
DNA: TGTGCCACCAGTGGACAGGGCGCCACCGGGGAGCTGTTTTTT
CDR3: CATSGQGATGELFF

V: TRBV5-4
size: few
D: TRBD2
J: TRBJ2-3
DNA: TGTGCCAGCAGCTGGGGGAGCGGGGGGACAGATACGCAGTATTTT
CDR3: CASSWGSGGTDTQYF

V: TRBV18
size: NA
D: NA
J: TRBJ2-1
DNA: TGTGCCAGCTCGCCGAAGCAGCAATTATACAATGAGCAGTTCTTC
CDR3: CASSPKQQLYNEQFF

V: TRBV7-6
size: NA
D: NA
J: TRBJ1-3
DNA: TGTGCCAGCAGCTTCACCAGCTCTGGAAACACCATATATTTT
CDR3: CASSFTSSGNTIYF

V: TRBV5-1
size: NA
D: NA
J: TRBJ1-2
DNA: TGCGCCAGCAGCTTGGACGGACAGCTATATGGCTACACCTTC
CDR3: CASSLDGQLYGYTF

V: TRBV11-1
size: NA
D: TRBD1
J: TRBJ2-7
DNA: TGTGCCAGCAGCTTAGAGACAGGGGGCGCCTACGAGCAGTACTTC
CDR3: CASSLETGGAYEQYF

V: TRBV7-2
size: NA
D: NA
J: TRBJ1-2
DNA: TGTGCCAGCCAAAGGGCAGGCTACACCTTC
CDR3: CASQRAGYTF

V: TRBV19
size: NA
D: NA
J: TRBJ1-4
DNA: TGTGCCAGTAGTATCGGGGGGCCAACTGAAAAACTGTTTTTT
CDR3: CASSIGGPTEKLFF

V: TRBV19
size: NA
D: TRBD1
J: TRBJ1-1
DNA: TGTGCCAGTAGTATAGGGCAGGGGGCGCGCACTGAAGCTTTCTTT
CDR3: CASSIGQGARTEAFF

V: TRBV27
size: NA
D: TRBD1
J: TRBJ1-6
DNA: TGTGCCAGCAGTGAAGACAGGGTCAGCGGCTCACCCCTCCACTTT
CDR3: CASSEDRVSGSPLHF

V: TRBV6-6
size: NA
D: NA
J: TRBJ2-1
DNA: TGTGCCAGCAGTTACGGGCGGGAGCGAGGGGGTGAGCAGTTCTTC
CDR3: CASSYGRERGGEQFF

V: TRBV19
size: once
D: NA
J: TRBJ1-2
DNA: TGTGCCAGTAGTATAGGGGTTAACTATGGCTACACCTTC
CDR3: CASSIGVNYGYTF

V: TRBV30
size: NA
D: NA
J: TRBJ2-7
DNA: TGTGCCTGGAGTCTTATCGGGAGTACTCGCGAGCAGTACTTC
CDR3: CAWSLIGSTREQYF

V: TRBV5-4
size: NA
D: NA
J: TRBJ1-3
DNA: TGTGCCAGCAGCTTGTACTCTGGAAACACCATATATTTT
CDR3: CASSLYSGNTIYF

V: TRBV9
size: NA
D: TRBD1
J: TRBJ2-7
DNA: TGTGCCAGCAGCGAGAGACAGGGGGCGCGGGAGCAGTACTTC
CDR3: CASSERQGAREQYF

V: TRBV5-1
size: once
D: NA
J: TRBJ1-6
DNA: TGCGCCAGCAGCTTAGGGCCCGGCGGCCCCTCCGGGCCCCTCCACTTT
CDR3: CASSLGPGGPSGPLHF

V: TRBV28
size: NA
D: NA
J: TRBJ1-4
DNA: TGTGCCAGCAGTTCGTCGGGACTGCCCGATGAAAAACTGTTTTTT
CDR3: CASSSSGLPDEKLFF

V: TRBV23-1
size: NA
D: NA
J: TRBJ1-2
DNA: TGCGCCAGCAGTCGAAGGGATAATAACTATGGCTACACCTTC
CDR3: CASSRRDNNYGYTF

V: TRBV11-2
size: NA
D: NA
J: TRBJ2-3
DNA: TGTGCCAGCAGCTTATCTTGGGATACGCAGTATTTT
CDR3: CASSLSWDTQYF

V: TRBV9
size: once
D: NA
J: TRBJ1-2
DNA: TGTGCCAGCAGCCCAGGGTCGACCTTTAACTATGGCTACACCTTC
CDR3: CASSPGSTFNYGYTF

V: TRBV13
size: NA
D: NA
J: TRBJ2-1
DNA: TGTGCCAGCAGCTCGCGTCAGGGAGGAGACAATGAGCAGTTCTTC
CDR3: CASSSRQGGDNEQFF

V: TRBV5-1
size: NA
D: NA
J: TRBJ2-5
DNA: TGCGCCAGCAGCTTGACGGGGGACGGAGAGACCCAGTACTTC
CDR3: CASSLTGDGETQYF

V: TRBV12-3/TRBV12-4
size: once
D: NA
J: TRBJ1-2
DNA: TGTGCCAGCAGACGCTTCGCCCCCCATGGCTACACCTTC
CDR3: CASRRFAPHGYTF

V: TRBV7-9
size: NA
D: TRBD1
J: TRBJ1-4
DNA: TGTGCCAGCAGCTTACCCCCCGGGACAGTGTTTGAAAAACTGTTTTTT
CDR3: CASSLPPGTVFEKLFF

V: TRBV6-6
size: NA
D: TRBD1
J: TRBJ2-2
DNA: TGTGCCAGCACCTTGACAGGGGCGAACACCGGGGAGCTGTTTTTT
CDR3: CASTLTGANTGELFF

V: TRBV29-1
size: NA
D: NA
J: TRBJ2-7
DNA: TGCAGCGTTAAGTTCCGATTAAGCTCCTACGAGCAGTACTTC
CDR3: CSVKFRLSSYEQYF

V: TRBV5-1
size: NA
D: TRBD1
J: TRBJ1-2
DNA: TGCGCCAGCAGGCGGGGACAGGGGTCCTCAGCTAACTATGGCTACACCTTC
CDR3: CASRRGQGSSANYGYTF